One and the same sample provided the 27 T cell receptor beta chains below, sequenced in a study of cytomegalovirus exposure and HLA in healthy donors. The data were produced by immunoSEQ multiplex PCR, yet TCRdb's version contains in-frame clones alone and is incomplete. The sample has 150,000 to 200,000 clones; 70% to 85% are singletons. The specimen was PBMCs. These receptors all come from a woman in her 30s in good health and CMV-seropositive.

The CDR3 sequence: CSVEGLAVLGGEQFF. The CDR3 DNA reads TGCAGCGTCGAGGGACTAGCGGTTCTTGGGGGTGAGCAGTTCTTC. The chain has TRBV29-1 and TRBJ2-1, with 11 nucleotides matching TRBD2. In germline, CDR1 is SQVTM, CDR2 ANQGSEA. Germline trimming cut 6 bases from V and 9 bases from J; bases unmatched to any gene: 13. The CDR3 runs 15 residues.

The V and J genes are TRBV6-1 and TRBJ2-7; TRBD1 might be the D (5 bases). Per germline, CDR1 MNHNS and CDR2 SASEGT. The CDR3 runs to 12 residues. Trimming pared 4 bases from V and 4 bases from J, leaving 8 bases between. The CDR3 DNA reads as TGTGCCAGCAGTGTCGGACATTACGAGCAGTACTTC. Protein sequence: CASSVGHYEQYF.

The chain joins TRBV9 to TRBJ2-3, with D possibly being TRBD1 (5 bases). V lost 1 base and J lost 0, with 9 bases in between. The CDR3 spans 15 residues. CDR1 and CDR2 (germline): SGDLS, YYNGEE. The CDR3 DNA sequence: TGTGCCAGCAGCGTAAAGGGGCCAAGCACAGATACGCAGTATTTT. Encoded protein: CASSVKGPSTDTQYF.

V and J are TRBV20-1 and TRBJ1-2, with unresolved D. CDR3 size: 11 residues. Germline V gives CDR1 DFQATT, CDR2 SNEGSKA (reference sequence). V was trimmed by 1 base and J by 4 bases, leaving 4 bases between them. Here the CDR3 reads CSARVLYGYTF. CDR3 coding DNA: TGCAGTGCTAGAGTTCTCTATGGCTACACCTTC.

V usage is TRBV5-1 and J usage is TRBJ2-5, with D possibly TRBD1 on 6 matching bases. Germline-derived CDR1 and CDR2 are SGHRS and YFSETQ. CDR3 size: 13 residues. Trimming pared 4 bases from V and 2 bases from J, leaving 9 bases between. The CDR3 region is CASSQGGQETQYF. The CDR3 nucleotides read TGCGCCAGCAGCCAAGGGGGTCAAGAGACCCAGTACTTC.

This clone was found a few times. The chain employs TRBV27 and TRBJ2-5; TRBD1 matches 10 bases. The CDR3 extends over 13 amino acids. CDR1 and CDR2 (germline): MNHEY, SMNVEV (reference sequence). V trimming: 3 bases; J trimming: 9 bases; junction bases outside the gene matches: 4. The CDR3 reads CASSFRTGGPQYF. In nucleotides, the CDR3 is TGTGCCAGCAGTTTTAGGACAGGGGGTCCCCAGTACTTC.

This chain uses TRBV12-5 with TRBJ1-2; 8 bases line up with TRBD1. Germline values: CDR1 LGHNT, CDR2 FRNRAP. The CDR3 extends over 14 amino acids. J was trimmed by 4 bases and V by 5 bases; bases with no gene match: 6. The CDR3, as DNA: TGTGCTAGTGGTATAGGGACAGGAGTCTATGGCTACACCTTC. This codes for CASGIGTGVYGYTF. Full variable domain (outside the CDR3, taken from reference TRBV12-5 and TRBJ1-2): DARVTQTPRHKVTEMGQEVTMRCQPILGHNTVFWYRQTMMQGLELLAYFRNRAPLDDSGMPKDRFSAEMPDATLATLKIQPSEPRDSAVYFCASGIGTGVYGYTFGSGTRLTVV.

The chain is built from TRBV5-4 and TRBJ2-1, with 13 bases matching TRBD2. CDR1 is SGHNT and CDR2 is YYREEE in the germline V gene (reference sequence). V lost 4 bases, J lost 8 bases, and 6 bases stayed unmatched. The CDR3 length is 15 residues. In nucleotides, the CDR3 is TGTGCCAGCAGCGCACTAGCGGGAGGGCTTCATGAGCAGTTCTTC. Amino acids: CASSALAGGLHEQFF. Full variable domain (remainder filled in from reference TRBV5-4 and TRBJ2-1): ETGVTQSPTHLIKTRGQQVTLRCSSQSGHNTVSWYQQALGQGPQFIFQYYREEENGRGNFPPRFSGLQFPNYSSELNVNALELDDSALYLCASSALAGGLHEQFFGPGTRLTVL.

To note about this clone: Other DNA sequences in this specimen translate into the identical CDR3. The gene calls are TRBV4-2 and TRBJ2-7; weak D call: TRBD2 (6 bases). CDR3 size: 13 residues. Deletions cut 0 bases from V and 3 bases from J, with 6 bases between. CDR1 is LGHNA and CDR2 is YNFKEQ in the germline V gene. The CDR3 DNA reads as TGTGCCAGCAGCCAAGATAGCGGCTACGAGCAGTACTTC. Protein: CASSQDSGYEQYF.

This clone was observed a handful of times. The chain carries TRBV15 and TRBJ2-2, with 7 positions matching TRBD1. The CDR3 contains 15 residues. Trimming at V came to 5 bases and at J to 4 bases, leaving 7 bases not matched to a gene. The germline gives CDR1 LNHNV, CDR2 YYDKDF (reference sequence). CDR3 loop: CATSGISGGTGELFF. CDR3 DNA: TGTGCCACCAGCGGGATCTCAGGGGGCACCGGGGAGCTGTTTTTT.

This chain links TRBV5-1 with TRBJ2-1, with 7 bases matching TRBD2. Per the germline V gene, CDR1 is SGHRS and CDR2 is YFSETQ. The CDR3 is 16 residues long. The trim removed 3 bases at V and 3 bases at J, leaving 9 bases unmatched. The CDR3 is CASSSAPGLVYNEQFF. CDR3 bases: TGCGCCAGCAGCTCGGCGCCCGGACTAGTCTACAATGAGCAGTTCTTC.

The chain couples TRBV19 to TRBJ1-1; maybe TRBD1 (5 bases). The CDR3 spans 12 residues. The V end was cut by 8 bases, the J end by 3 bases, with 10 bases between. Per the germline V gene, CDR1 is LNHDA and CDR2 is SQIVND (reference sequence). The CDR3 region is CASSGGYTEAFF. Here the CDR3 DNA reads TGTGCCAGTTCGGGGGGATACACTGAAGCTTTCTTT.

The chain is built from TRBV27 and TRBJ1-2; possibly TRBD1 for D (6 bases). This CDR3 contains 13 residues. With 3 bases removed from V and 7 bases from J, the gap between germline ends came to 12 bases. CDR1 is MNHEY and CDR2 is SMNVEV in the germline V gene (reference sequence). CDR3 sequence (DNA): TGTGCCAGCAGTTTGGTACAGGGTGTTGGCTACACCTTC. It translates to CASSLVQGVGYTF.

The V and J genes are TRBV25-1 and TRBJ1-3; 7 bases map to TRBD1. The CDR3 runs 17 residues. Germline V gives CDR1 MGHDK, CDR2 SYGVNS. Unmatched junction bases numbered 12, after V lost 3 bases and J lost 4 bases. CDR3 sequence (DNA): TGTGCCAGCAGTGAGCACGGAAGGGGGCCGGGGGGAAACACCATATATTTT. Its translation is CASSEHGRGPGGNTIYF. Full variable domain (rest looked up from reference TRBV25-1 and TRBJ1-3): EADIYQTPRYLVIGTGKKITLECSQTMGHDKMYWYQQDPGMELHLIHYSYGVNSTEKGDLSSESTVSRIRTEHFPLTLESARPSHTSQYLCASSEHGRGPGGNTIYFGEGSWLTVV.

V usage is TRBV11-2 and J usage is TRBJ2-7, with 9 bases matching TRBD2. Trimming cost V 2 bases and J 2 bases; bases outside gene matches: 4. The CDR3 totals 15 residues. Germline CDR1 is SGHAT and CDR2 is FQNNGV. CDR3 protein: CASSLQTSGAYEQYF. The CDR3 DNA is TGTGCCAGCAGCTTACAGACTAGCGGTGCCTACGAGCAGTACTTC.

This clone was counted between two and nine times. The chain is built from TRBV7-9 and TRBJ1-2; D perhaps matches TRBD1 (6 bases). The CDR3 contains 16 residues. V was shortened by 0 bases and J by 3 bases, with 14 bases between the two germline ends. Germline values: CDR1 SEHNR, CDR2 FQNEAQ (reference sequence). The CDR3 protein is CASSLAVMTGHYGYTF. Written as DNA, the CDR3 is TGTGCCAGCAGCTTAGCCGTAATGACAGGTCACTATGGCTACACCTTC.

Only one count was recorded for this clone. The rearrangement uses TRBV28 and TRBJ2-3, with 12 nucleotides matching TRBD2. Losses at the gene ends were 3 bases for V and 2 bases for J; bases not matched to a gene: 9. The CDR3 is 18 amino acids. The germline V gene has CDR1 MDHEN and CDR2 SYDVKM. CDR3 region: CASSFASGRAESTDTQYF. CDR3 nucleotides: TGTGCCAGCAGTTTTGCTAGCGGGAGGGCCGAGTCCACAGATACGCAGTATTTT.

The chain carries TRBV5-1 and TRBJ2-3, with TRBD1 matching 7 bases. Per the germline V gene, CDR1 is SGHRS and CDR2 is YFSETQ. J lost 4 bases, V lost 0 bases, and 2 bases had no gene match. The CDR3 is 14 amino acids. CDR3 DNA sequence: TGCGCCAGCAGCTTGGCCACAGGGGCAGATACGCAGTATTTT. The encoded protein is CASSLATGADTQYF.

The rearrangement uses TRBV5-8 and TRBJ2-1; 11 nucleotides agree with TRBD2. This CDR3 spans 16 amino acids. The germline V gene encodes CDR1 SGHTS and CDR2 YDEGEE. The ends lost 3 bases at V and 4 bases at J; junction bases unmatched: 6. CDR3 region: CASSSPTSGIYNEQFF. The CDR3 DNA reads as TGTGCCAGCAGCTCTCCGACTAGCGGGATTTACAATGAGCAGTTCTTC.

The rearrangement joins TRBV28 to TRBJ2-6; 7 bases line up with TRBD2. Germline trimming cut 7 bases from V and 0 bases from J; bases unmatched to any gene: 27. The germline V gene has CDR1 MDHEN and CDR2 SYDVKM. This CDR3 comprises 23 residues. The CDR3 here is CASIDGIGGGALPPYSGANVLTF. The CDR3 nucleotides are TGTGCCAGCATCGACGGGATTGGGGGGGGAGCCCTACCGCCCTACTCTGGGGCCAACGTCCTGACTTTC.

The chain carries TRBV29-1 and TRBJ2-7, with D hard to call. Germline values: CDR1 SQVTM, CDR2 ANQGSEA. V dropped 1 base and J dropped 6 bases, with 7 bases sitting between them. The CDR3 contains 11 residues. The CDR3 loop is CSVEVRGEQYF. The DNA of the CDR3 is TGCAGCGTTGAAGTTAGAGGCGAGCAGTACTTC.

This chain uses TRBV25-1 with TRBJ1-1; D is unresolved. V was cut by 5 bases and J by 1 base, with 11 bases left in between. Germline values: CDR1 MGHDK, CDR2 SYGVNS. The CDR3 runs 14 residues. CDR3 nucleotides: TGTGCCAGCAGTATCATGTCCGGGAACACTGAAGCTTTCTTT. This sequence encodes CASSIMSGNTEAFF.

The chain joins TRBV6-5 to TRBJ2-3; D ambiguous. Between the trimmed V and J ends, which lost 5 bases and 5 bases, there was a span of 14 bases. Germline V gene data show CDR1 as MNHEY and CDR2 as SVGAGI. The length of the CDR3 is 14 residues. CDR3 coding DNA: TGTGCCAGCAGTATGTCTACCTCACGAGATACGCAGTATTTT. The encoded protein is CASSMSTSRDTQYF.

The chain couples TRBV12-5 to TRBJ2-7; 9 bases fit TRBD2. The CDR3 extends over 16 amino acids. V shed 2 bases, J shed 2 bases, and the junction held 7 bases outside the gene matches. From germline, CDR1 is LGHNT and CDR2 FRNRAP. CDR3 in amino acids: CASGLRASGTTYEQYF. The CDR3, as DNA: TGTGCTAGTGGTTTGCGGGCTAGCGGGACGACCTACGAGCAGTACTTC.

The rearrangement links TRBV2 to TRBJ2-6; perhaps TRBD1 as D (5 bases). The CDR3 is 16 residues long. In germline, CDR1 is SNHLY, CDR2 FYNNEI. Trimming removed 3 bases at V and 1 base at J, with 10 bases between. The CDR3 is CASSDDRASGANVLTF. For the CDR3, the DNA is TGTGCCAGCAGTGATGACAGAGCTTCTGGGGCCAACGTCCTGACTTTC.

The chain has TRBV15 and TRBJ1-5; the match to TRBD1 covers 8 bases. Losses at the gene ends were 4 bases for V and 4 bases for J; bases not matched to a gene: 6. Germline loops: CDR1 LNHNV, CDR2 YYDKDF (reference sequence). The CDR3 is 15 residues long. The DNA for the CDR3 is TGTGCCACCAGCACGGACAGGGTCGGGAATCAGCCCCAGCATTTT. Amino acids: CATSTDRVGNQPQHF. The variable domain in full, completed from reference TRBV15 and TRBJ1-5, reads DAMVIQNPRYQVTQFGKPVTLSCSQTLNHNVMYWYQQKSSQAPKLLFHYYDKDFNNEADTPDNFQSRRPNTSFCFLDIRSPGLGDTAMYLCATSTDRVGNQPQHFGDGTRLSIL.

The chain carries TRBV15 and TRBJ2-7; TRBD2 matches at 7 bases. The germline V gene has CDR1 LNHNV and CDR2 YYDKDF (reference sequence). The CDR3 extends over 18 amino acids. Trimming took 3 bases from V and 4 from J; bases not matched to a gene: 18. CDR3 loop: CATSSKLRGGLRGYEQYF. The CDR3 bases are TGTGCCACCAGCAGCAAGCTGAGGGGAGGGTTGAGGGGTTACGAGCAGTACTTC.